This T cell receptor (beta chain) was sequenced in a study of T cell responses to AZD1222 COVID-19 vaccine. Assay: immunoSEQ multiplex PCR; the TCRdb copy retains only in-frame clones and omits some. The sample lists roughly 120,000 clones, around 88% occurring once. V lost 0 bases, J lost 7 bases, and 10 bases lay in between. CDR1 is MNHEY and CDR2 is SVGAGI in the germline V gene. The CDR3 has 15 residues. A word on this clone: The same CDR3 also results from other DNA sequences found in this sample.

This TCR was recovered from an adult who received the AZD1222 COVID-19 vaccine. The source was peripheral blood, collected 28 days after the second AZD1222 dose. J is TRBJ1-6 and V is TRBV6-5; D call uncertain. CDR3: CASSYSGVGNSPLHF. Written as DNA, the CDR3 is TGTGCCAGCAGTTACTCCGGGGTAGGGAATTCACCCCTCCACTTT.